This TCR beta chain was sequenced during a study of blood T cell repertoires in COVID-19. Using immunoSEQ multiplex PCR, the repertoire was profiled, and TCRdb retains in-frame clones only, with some absent. This table has 120,000 or so clones, 85% appearing once. The sequencing input was peripheral blood. The sequence was obtained from an elderly man with active or convalescent COVID-19.

CDR3 bases: TGTGCCAGCAGCTTAGGGACTAGTCGGAGGGGCGAGCAGTACTTC. Its protein product is CASSLGTSRRGEQYF. The V and J genes are TRBV13 and TRBJ2-7; a weak D match, TRBD2 (6 bases). CDR1 and CDR2 (germline): PRHDT, FYEKMQ (reference sequence). This CDR3 is 15 amino acids long. Trimming pared 0 bases from V and 6 bases from J, leaving 15 bases between. Full variable domain (remainder filled in from reference TRBV13 and TRBJ2-7): AAGVIQSPRHLIKEKRETATLKCYPIPRHDTVYWYQQGPGQDPQFLISFYEKMQSDKGSIPDRFSAQQFSDYHSELNMSSLELGDSALYFCASSLGTSRRGEQYFGPGTRLTVT.